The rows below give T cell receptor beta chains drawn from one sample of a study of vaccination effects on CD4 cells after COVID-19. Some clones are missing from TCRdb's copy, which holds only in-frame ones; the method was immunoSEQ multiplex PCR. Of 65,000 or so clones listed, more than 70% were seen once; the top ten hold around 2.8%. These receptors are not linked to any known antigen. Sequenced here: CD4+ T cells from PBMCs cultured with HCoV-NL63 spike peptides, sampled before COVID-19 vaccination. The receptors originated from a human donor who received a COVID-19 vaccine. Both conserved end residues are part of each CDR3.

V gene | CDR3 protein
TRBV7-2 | CASSPTISRDRPGNTIYF
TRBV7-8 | CASSLKADWYYGYTF
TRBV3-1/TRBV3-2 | CASSQGTGGFGGYTF
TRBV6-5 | CASRSTGQVYGYTF
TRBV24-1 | CATSDPTGSGDTQYF
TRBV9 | CASSPTRGLTGELFF
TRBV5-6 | CASSLEAGYGYTF
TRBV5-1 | CASSLEVNEKLFF
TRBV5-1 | CTSRATGNTGELFF
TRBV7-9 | CASSSTNRAGNTIYF
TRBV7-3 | CASSLQRGYGYTF
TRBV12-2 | CASRYHREGTGELFF
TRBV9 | CASSVEQGLGTEAFF
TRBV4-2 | CASSQPGGGETQYF
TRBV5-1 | CASSRGFRTSGQLFQETQYF
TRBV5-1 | CASSRTGGNQPQHF
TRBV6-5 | CASSYLQGLGELFF
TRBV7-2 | CASSRTSGGSTDTQYF
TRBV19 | CASQTGTGVYNEQFF
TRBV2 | CASSEESGGDTQYF
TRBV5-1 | CASSPQPGGYNEQFF
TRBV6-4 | CASSAGLPTDTQYF
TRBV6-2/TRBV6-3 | CASSFVQLAASSGDYNEQFF
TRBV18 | CASSPGGEADTQYF
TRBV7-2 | CASSQDRGREKLFF
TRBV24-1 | CATSDPGQGGEKLFF
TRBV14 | CASSQDGPGWGGYTF
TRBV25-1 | CASSDDVTGEKLFF
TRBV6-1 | CASSARQPNISNQPQHF
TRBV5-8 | CASSLRASFGELFF
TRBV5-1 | CASSIWQDLSGANVLTF
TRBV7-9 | CASTKLGRQETQYF
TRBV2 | CASRGEQGENSPLHF
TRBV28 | CASRSGSQPQHF
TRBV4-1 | CASSQEWRLAGGPRETQYF
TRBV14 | CASSQEGALAREQFF
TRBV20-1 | CSARDPTEAFF
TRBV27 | CASSPGVWVSGANVLTF
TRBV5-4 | CASSLMPGNSGANVLTF
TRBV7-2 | CASSLSRDFYGYTF
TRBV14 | CASSQEFGSTEAFF